This T cell receptor (beta chain) was documented in a study of cytomegalovirus exposure and HLA in healthy donors. Study-level findings and limits: In vitro, a few CMV-associated chains proved specific for CMV antigens.

A note on this clone: Antigen: not known.

TCRdb's table, derived via immunoSEQ multiplex PCR, lists solely in-frame clones and lacks some. The sample has under 150,000 clones, approximately 90% seen once. Trimming stripped 4 bases from V and 15 bases from J, with 29 bases between. This CDR3 region has 16 residues. The germline V gene encodes CDR1 SGHRS and CDR2 YFSETQ. The sequenced sample was PBMCs. The clonotype was recovered from a woman between 18 and 29 years old in good health and CMV-seronegative. V and J are TRBV5-1 and TRBJ2-1; the D gene is possibly TRBD2 (6 bases). The CDR3 region is CASSPFGPSEQAGWFF. DNA for the CDR3: TGCGCCAGCAGCCCCTTTGGCCCATCTGAGCAAGCGGGTTGGTTCTTC.